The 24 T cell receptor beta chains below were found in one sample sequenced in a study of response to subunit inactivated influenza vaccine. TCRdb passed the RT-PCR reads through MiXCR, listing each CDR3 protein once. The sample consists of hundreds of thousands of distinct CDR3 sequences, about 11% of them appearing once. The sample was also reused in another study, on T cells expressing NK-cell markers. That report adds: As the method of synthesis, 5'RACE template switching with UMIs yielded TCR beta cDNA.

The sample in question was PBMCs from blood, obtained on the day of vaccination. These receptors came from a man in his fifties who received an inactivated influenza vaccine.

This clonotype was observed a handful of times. The CDR3 DNA sequence: TGTGCCAGCAGCTTCCGACTAGGTAGCACAGATACGCAGTATTTT. This gives the protein CASSFRLGSTDTQYF. V is TRBV7-9 and J is TRBJ2-3, with a possible D match to TRBD2 (6 bases). The ends were cut back, 3 bases at V and 0 bases at J, with 10 bases in the middle. The CDR3 is 15 residues long. The germline V gene has CDR1 SEHNR and CDR2 FQNEAQ (reference sequence).

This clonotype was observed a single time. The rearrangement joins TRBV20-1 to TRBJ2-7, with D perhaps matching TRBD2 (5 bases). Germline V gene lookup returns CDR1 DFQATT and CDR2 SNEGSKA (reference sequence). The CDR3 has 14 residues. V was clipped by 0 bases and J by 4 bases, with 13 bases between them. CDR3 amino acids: CSARDVGVVYEQYF. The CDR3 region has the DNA TGCAGTGCTAGAGATGTGGGAGTGGTGTACGAGCAGTACTTC.

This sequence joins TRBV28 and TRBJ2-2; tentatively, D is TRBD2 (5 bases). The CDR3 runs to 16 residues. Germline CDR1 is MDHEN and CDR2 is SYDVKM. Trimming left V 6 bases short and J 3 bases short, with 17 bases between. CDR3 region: CASSATTGRDTGELFF. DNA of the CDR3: TGTGCCAGCAGCGCTACCACCGGGCGGGACACCGGGGAGCTGTTTTTT.

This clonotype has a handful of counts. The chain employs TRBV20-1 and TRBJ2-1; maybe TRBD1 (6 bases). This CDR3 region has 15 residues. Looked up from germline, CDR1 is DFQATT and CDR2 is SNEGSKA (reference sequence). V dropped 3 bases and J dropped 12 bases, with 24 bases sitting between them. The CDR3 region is CSARSGEGGPPGQFF. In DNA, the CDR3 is TGCAGTGCTAGGTCTGGGGAAGGGGGACCCCCCGGGCAGTTCTTC.

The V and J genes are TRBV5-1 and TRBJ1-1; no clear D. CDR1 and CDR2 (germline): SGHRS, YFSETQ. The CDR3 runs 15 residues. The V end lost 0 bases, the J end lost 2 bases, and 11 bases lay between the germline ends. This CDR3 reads CASSLASQINTEAFF. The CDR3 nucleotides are TGCGCCAGCAGCTTGGCATCCCAGATAAACACTGAAGCTTTCTTT.

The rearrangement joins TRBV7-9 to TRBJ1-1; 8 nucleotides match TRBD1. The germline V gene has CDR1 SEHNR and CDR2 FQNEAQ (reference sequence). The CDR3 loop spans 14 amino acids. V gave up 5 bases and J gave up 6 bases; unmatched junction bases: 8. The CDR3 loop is CASSRLQGVPEAFF. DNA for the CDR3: TGTGCCAGCAGCCGCCTACAGGGGGTCCCTGAAGCTTTCTTT.

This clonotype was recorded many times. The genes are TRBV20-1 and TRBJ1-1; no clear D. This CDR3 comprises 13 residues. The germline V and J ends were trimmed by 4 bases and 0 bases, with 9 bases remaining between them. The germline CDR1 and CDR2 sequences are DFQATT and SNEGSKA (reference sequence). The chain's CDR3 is CSATRGLNTEAFF. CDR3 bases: TGCAGTGCTACTAGAGGCCTGAACACTGAAGCTTTCTTT.

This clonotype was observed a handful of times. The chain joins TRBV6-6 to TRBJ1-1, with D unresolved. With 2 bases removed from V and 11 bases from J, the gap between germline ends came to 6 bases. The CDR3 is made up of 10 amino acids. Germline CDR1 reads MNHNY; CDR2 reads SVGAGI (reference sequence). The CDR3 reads CASSYPVAFF. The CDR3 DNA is TGTGCCAGCAGTTACCCAGTCGCTTTCTTT.

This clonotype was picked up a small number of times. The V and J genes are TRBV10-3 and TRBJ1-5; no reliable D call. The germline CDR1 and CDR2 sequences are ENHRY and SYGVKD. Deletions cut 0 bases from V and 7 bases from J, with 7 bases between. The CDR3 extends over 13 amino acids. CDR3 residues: CAISESRGQPQHF. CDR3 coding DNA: TGTGCCATCAGTGAGTCGAGAGGGCAGCCCCAGCATTTT.

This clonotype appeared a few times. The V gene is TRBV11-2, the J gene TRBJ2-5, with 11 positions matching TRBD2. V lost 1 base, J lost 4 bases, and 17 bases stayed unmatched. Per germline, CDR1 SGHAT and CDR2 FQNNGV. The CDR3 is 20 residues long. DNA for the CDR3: TGTGCCAGCAGCTTAGTTGGCCTAGCGGGAGGTTCTCGGGCCGGAGAGACCCAGTACTTC. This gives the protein CASSLVGLAGGSRAGETQYF.

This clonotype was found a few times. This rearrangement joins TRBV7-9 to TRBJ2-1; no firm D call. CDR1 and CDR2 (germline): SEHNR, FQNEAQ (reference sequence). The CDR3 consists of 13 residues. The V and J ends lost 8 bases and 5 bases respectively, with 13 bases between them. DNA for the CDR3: TGTGCCAGCGGTCCGGCAGGCCACAATGAGCAGTTCTTC. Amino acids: CASGPAGHNEQFF.

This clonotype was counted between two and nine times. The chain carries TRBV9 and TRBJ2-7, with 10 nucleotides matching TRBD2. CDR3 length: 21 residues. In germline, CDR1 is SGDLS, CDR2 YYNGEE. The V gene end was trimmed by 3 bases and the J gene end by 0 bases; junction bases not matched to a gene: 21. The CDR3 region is CASSARTAPETSGRSSYEQYF. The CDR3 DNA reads TGTGCCAGCAGCGCAAGGACGGCCCCAGAGACTAGCGGGCGGAGCTCCTACGAGCAGTACTTC.

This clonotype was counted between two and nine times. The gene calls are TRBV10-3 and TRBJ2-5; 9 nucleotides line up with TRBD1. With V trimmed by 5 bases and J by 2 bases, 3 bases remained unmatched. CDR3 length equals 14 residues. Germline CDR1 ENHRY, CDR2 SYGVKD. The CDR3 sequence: CAISQTGGQETQYF. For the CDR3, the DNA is TGTGCCATCAGTCAGACAGGGGGTCAAGAGACCCAGTACTTC.

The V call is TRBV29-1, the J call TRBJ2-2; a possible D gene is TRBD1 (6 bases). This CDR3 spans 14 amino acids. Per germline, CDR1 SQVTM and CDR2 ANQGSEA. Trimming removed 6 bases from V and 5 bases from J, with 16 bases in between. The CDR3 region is CSVVGTRGTGELFF. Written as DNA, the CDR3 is TGCAGCGTCGTCGGGACAAGGGGAACCGGGGAGCTGTTTTTT.

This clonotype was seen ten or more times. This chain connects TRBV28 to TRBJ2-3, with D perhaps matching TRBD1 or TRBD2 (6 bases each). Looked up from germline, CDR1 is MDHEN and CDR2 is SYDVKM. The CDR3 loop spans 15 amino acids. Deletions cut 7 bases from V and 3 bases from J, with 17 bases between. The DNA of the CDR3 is TGTGCCAGCATCCCCCGGGGGCGCTTAACAGATACGCAGTATTTT. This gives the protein CASIPRGRLTDTQYF. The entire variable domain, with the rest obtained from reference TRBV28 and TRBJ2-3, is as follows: DVKVTQSSRYLVKRTGEKVFLECVQDMDHENMFWYRQDPGLGLRLIYFSYDVKMKEKGDIPEGYSVSREKKERFSLILESASTNQTSMYLCASIPRGRLTDTQYFGPGTRLTVL.

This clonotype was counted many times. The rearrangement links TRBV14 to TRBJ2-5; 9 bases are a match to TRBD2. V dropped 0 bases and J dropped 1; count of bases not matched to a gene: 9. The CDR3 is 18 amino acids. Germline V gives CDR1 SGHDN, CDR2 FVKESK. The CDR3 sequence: CASSQDYSTSGLQETQYF. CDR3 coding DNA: TGTGCCAGCAGCCAAGATTACTCGACTAGCGGACTCCAAGAGACCCAGTACTTC.

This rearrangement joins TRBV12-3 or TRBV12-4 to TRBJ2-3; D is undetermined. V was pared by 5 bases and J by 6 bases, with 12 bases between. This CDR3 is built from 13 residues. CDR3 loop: CASSLVNMDTQYF. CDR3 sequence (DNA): TGTGCCAGCAGTCTAGTGAACATGGATACGCAGTATTTT.

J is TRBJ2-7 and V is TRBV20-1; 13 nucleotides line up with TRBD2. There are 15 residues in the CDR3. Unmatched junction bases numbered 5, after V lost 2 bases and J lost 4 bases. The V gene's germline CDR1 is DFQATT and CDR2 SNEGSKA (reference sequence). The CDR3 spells CSARLGTSGKYEQYF. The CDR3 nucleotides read TGCAGTGCTAGACTTGGGACTAGCGGGAAATACGAGCAGTACTTC.

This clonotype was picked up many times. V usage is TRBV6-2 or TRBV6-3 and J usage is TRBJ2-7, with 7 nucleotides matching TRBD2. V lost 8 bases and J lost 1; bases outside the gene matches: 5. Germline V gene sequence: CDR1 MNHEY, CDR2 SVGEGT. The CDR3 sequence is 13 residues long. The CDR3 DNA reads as TGTGCCAGCGCATCTAGCGGATCCTACGAGCAGTACTTC. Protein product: CASASSGSYEQYF.

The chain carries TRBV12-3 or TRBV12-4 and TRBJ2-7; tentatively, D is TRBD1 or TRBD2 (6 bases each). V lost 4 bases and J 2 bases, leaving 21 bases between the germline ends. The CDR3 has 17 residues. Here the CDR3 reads CASSSRLGGHKTYEQYF. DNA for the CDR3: TGTGCCAGCAGTTCCCGTCTGGGGGGACATAAGACCTACGAGCAGTACTTC.

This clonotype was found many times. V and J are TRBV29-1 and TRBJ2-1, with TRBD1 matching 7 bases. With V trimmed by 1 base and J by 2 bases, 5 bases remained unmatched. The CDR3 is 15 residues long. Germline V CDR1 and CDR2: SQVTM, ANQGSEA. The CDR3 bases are TGCAGCGTTGAAGCAGAGGGGGCGGCCTACAATGAGCAGTTCTTC. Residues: CSVEAEGAAYNEQFF.

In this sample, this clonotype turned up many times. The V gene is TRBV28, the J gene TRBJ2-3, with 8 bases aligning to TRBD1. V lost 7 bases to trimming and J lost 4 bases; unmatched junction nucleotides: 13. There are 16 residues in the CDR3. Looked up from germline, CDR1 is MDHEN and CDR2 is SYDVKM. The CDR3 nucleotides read TGTGCCAGCACCGGACGGACAGGGTCTATCGCAGATACGCAGTATTTT. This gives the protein CASTGRTGSIADTQYF. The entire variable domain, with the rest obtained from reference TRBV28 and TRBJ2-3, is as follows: DVKVTQSSRYLVKRTGEKVFLECVQDMDHENMFWYRQDPGLGLRLIYFSYDVKMKEKGDIPEGYSVSREKKERFSLILESASTNQTSMYLCASTGRTGSIADTQYFGPGTRLTVL.

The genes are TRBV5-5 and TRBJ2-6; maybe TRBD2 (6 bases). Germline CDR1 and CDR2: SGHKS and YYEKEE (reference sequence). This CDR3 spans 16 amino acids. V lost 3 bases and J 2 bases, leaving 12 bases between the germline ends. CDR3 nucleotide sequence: TGTGCCAGCAGCTACGGACTATCTACTGGGGCCAACGTCCTGACTTTC. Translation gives CASSYGLSTGANVLTF.

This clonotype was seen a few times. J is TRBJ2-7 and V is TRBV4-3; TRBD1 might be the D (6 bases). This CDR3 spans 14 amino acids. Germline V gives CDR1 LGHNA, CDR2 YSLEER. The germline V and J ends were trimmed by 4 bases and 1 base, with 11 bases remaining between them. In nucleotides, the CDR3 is TGCGCCAGCAGCCGCCAACAGGGTTCCTACGAGCAGTACTTC. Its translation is CASSRQQGSYEQYF.